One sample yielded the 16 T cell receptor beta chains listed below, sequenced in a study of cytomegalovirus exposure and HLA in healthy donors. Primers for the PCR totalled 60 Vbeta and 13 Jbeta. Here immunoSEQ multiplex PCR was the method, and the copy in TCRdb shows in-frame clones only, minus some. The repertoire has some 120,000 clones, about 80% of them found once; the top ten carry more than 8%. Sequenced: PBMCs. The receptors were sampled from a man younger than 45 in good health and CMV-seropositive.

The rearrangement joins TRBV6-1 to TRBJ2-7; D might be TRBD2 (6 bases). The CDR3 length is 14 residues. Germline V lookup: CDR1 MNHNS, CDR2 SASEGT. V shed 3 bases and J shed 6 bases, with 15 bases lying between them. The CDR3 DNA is TGTGCCAGCAGTGACCTGGCGTGGGGGGTCGAGCAGTACTTC. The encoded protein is CASSDLAWGVEQYF.

The CDR3 nucleotides are TGTGCCATCAGTGATCAGGGTCAGGTTCAGCCCCAGCATTTT. Translating gives CAISDQGQVQPQHF. V gene TRBV10-3 combines with J gene TRBJ1-5; TRBD1 might be the D (5 bases). The ends were cut back, 3 bases at V and 6 bases at J, with 12 bases in the middle. The germline gives CDR1 ENHRY, CDR2 SYGVKD. The CDR3 covers 14 residues.

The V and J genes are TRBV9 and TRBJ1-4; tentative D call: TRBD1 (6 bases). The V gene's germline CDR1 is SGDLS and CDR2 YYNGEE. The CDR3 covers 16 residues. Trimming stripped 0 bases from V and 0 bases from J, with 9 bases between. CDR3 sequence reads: CASSVGQGSTNEKLFF. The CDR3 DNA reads TGTGCCAGCAGCGTAGGGCAGGGGTCAACTAATGAAAAACTGTTTTTT.

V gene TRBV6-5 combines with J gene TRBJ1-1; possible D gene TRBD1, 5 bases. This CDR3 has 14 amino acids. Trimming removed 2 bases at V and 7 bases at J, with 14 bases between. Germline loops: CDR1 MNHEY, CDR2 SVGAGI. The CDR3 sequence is CASSYVPGGGEAFF. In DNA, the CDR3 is TGTGCCAGCAGTTACGTCCCGGGGGGAGGTGAAGCTTTCTTT.

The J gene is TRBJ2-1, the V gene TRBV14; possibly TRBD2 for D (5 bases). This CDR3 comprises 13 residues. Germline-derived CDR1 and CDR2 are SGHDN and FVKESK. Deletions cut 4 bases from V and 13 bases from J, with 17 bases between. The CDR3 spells CASSLHDRRLQFF. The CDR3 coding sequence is TGTGCCAGCAGCCTCCACGATCGCCGACTACAGTTCTTC.

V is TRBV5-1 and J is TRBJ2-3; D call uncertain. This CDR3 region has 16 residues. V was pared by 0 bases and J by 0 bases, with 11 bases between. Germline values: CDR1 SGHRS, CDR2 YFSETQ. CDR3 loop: CASSLVGYSSTDTQYF. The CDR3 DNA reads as TGCGCCAGCAGCTTGGTGGGCTATTCTAGCACAGATACGCAGTATTTT. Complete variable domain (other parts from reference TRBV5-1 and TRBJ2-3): KAGVTQTPRYLIKTRGQQVTLSCSPISGHRSVSWYQQTPGQGLQFLFEYFSETQRNKGNFPGRFSGRQFSNSRSEMNVSTLELGDSALYLCASSLVGYSSTDTQYFGPGTRLTVL.

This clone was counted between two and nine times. CDR3 sequence: CASSALAGGYNEQFF. CDR3 DNA sequence: TGTGCCAGCAGCGCCCTAGCGGGGGGTTACAATGAGCAGTTCTTC. This chain joins TRBV9 and TRBJ2-1; 11 bases map to TRBD2. The CDR3 covers 15 residues. Trimming removed 3 bases from V and 4 bases from J; junction bases left unmatched: 3. Germline CDR1 SGDLS, CDR2 YYNGEE.

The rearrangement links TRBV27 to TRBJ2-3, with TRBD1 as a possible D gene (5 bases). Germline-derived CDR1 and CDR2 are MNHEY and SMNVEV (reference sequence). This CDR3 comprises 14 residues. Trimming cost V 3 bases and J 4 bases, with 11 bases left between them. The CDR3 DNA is TGTGCCAGCAGTTTTAGGGGCCGCTCAGATACGCAGTATTTT. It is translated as CASSFRGRSDTQYF.

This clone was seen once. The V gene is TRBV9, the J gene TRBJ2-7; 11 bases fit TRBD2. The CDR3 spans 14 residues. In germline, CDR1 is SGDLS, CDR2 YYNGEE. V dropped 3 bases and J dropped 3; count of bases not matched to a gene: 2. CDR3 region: CASSGTSGHYEQYF. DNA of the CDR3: TGTGCCAGCAGCGGGACTAGCGGGCACTACGAGCAGTACTTC.

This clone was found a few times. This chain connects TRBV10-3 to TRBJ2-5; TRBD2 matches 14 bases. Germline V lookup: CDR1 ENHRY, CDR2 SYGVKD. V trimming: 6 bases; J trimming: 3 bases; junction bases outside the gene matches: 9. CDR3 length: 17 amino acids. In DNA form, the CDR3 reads TGTGCCATCAGCCGGACTAGCGGGGGGTCTACTGAAGAGACCCAGTACTTC. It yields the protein CAISRTSGGSTEETQYF.

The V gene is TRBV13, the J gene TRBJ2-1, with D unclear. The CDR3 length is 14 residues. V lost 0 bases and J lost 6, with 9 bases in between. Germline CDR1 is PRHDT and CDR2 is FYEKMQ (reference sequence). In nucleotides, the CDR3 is TGTGCCAGCAGCTTAGGGACTGACCTCAATGAGCAGTTCTTC. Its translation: CASSLGTDLNEQFF.

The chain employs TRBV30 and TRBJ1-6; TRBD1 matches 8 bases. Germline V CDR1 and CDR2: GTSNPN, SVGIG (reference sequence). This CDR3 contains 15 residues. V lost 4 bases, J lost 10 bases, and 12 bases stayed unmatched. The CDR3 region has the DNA TGTGCCTGGAAGCTCAGGACAGGGCCGGGATCACCCCTCCACTTT. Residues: CAWKLRTGPGSPLHF. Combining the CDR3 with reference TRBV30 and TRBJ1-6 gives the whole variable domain SQTIHQWPATLVQPVGSPLSLECTVEGTSNPNLYWYRQAAGRGLQLLFYSVGIGQISSEVPQNLSASRPQDRQFILSSKKLLLSDSGFYLCAWKLRTGPGSPLHFGNGTRLTVT.

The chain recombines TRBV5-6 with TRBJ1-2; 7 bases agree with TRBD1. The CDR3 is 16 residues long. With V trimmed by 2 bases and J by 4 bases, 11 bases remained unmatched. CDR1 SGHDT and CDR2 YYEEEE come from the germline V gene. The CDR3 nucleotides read TGTGCCAGCAGCTTTTCAGGGACAGAAGGTTCCTATGGCTACACCTTC. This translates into CASSFSGTEGSYGYTF.

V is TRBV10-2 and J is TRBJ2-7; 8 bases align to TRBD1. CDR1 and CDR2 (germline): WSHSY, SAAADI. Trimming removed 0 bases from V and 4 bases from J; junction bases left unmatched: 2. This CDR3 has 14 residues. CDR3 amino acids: CASSESRDRYEQYF. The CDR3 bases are TGCGCCAGCAGTGAGTCGAGGGACAGGTACGAGCAGTACTTC.

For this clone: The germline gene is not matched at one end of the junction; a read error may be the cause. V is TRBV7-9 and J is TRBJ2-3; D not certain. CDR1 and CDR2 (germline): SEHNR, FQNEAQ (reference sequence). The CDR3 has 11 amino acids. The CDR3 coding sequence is TGTTCCAGCAGTTCCAGGGATACGCAGTATTTT. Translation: CSSSSRDTQYF. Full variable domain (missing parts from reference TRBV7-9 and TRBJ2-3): DTGVSQNPRHKITKRGQNVTFRCDPISEHNRLYWYRQTLGQGPEFLTYFQNEAQLEKSRLLSDRFSAERPKGSFSTLEIQRTEQGDSAMYLCSSSSRDTQYFGPGTRLTVL.

As DNA, the CDR3 is TGTGCCAGCACCACGGGACATAATGGAGAGACCCAGTACTTC. This gives the protein CASTTGHNGETQYF. This rearrangement joins TRBV6-1 to TRBJ2-5, with a possible D match to TRBD1 (6 bases). The CDR3 runs to 14 residues. Trimming removed 7 bases from V and 4 bases from J, with 16 bases in between. Germline V lookup: CDR1 MNHNS, CDR2 SASEGT.